This T cell receptor beta chain comes out of a study of neoadjuvant anti-PD-1 for oral cavity cancer. On the study more broadly: Patients without progression got a fourth dose around day 43.

The study's findings and limits: Larger post-treatment preexisting tumor clones tracked with greater tumor shrinkage. Pretreatment Treg/Th17 ratio correlated inversely with post-treatment tumor clonality.

The germline gives CDR1 LNHNV, CDR2 YYDKDF (reference sequence). Trimming at V came to 3 bases and at J to 2 bases, leaving 6 bases not matched to a gene. This CDR3 region has 16 residues. The protocol was immunoSEQ multiplex PCR, while the TCRdb copy is restricted to in-frame clones and leaves out a portion. The sample lists roughly 25,000 clones; 25% to 30% were seen once. The time point was: after neoadjuvant nivolumab, at surgical resection. Patients had HPV-negative, locally advanced oral cavity squamous cell carcinoma. This clone was counted only a few times. Its specificity is not known. This rearrangement joins TRBV15 to TRBJ2-3; TRBD2 aligns across 9 bases. Sample: tumor tissue, taken after nivolumab (anti-PD-1) treatment. The receptor comes from a person aged 40 to 85 with oral cavity squamous cell carcinoma. CDR3 protein: CATSRVSGGATDTQYF. CDR3 DNA sequence: TGTGCCACCAGCAGGGTTAGCGGGGGAGCCACAGATACGCAGTATTTT.